This passage covers 31 T cell receptor beta chains from one sample sequenced in a study of blood T cell repertoires in COVID-19. Measured with immunoSEQ multiplex PCR; TCRdb has only the in-frame clones, and not every one. The sample shows around 220,000 clones, roughly 80% of them seen only once. Sequenced material: peripheral blood. Source of these receptors: a man in his thirties or forties with active or convalescent COVID-19.

J is TRBJ1-1 and V is TRBV19; no firm D call. Trimming left V 3 bases short and J 6 bases short, with 11 bases between. Germline V gives CDR1 LNHDA, CDR2 SQIVND (reference sequence). The CDR3 has 13 residues. The CDR3 DNA reads as TGTGCCAGTAGTATCCCCTTCGGGGCTGAAGCTTTCTTT. It yields the protein CASSIPFGAEAFF.

J is TRBJ2-7 and V is TRBV7-9; tentative D call: TRBD2 (6 bases). CDR1 is SEHNR, CDR2 FQNEAQ, per germline (reference sequence). The CDR3 runs 14 residues. The V end lost 1 base, the J end lost 0 bases, and 7 bases lay between the germline ends. CDR3 DNA sequence: TGTGCCAGCAGCTTAGGGGGACTCTCCTACGAGCAGTACTTC. It is translated as CASSLGGLSYEQYF.

This clone was seen only a few times. The chain combines TRBV30 with TRBJ1-5; D gene uncertain. This CDR3 has 14 residues. Germline lookup yields CDR1 GTSNPN and CDR2 SVGIG (reference sequence). V was trimmed by 3 bases and J by 2 bases, leaving 11 bases between them. The CDR3, as DNA: TGTGCCTGGAGCCGGGGAGAGGGCAATCAGCCCCAGCATTTT. Its translation is CAWSRGEGNQPQHF.

J is TRBJ1-4 and V is TRBV5-4; a weak D match, TRBD1 (5 bases). V lost 4 bases to trimming and J lost 3 bases, with 19 bases between them. CDR1 SGHNT and CDR2 YYREEE come from the germline V gene (reference sequence). The CDR3 has 17 residues. The CDR3 reads CASSPYQGMVANEKLFF. The CDR3 DNA reads as TGTGCCAGCAGCCCCTACCAGGGTATGGTTGCTAATGAAAAACTGTTTTTT.

This chain connects TRBV29-1 to TRBJ1-5; unclear D gene. Between the trimmed V and J ends, which lost 0 bases and 7 bases, there was a span of 7 bases. The CDR3 extends over 12 amino acids. Germline V gene lookup returns CDR1 SQVTM and CDR2 ANQGSEA. The CDR3 DNA sequence: TGCAGCGTTGAAGAGGGAGGGCAGCCCCAGCATTTT. This gives the protein CSVEEGGQPQHF.

This sequence joins TRBV12-3 or TRBV12-4 and TRBJ2-7; TRBD1 might be the D (5 bases). Trimming left V 11 bases short and J 6 bases short, with 20 bases between. The CDR3 has 13 residues. The CDR3 nucleotides are TGTGCCTCCTCCTCTCAACAAAGGGGCGAGCAGTACTTC. Encoded protein: CASSSQQRGEQYF.

This clone was seen only once. This chain links TRBV30 with TRBJ1-4; 8 bases agree with TRBD1. The CDR3 has 16 amino acids. Unmatched junction bases numbered 11, after V lost 0 bases and J lost 8 bases. CDR1 and CDR2 from the germline V gene are GTSNPN and SVGIG (reference sequence). The CDR3 region has the DNA TGTGCCTGGAGTGTACGGACAGGGATGGCTTGGGAAAAACTGTTTTTT. The encoded protein is CAWSVRTGMAWEKLFF.

The chain joins TRBV12-3 or TRBV12-4 to TRBJ1-2; D is ambiguous. CDR3 length: 13 amino acids. Trimming cost V 5 bases and J 0 bases, with 7 bases left between them. CDR3 loop: CASSITANYGYTF. CDR3 nucleotide sequence: TGTGCCAGCAGTATAACAGCTAACTATGGCTACACCTTC.

The genes are TRBV24-1 and TRBJ2-2; TRBD1 is a possible D gene (5 bases). V shed 4 bases and J shed 8 bases, with 10 bases lying between them. CDR3 length equals 13 residues. The germline V gene encodes CDR1 KGHDR and CDR2 SFDVKD. The CDR3 DNA follows: TGTGCCACCAGTGAGGGAAACAGGGGGGAGCTGTTTTTT. This sequence encodes CATSEGNRGELFF.

The chain is built from TRBV18 and TRBJ1-5; 7 bases are a match to TRBD1. CDR1 KGHSH and CDR2 LQKENI come from the germline V gene. This CDR3 comprises 15 residues. Unmatched junction bases numbered 5, after V lost 2 bases and J lost 4 bases. CDR3 region: CASSPTDRENQPQHF. In nucleotides, the CDR3 is TGTGCCAGCTCACCAACCGACAGGGAAAATCAGCCCCAGCATTTT.

This clone is a singleton in its sample. The V and J genes are TRBV23-1 and TRBJ1-2, with a tentative D call TRBD1 (5 bases). TRBV23-1 is given ORF status, its function remaining uncertain. Trimming took 4 bases from V and 12 from J, leaving 24 bases between them. CDR3 size: 15 residues. The CDR3, as DNA: TGCGCCAGCAGTCCCCCCCGGACCGTCAAGCGGGGGAACACCTTC. The encoded protein is CASSPPRTVKRGNTF.

The gene calls are TRBV7-9 and TRBJ2-1; 12 positions match TRBD1. The germline CDR1 and CDR2 sequences are SEHNR and FQNEAQ (reference sequence). J was trimmed by 9 bases and V by 1 base; bases with no gene match: 4. The CDR3 consists of 15 residues. The CDR3 region is CASSLGDRGHGEQFF. The CDR3 coding sequence is TGTGCCAGCAGCTTAGGGGACAGGGGGCATGGTGAGCAGTTCTTC.

Written as DNA, the CDR3 is TGTGCCAGAAACGACAGGGAGGATGGAGGCTACACCTTC. Translated: CARNDREDGGYTF. The chain joins TRBV2 to TRBJ1-2; 7 bases line up with TRBD1. With V trimmed by 9 bases and J by 8 bases, 12 bases remained unmatched. Germline CDR1 SNHLY, CDR2 FYNNEI. The CDR3 consists of 13 residues. Full variable domain (missing parts from reference TRBV2 and TRBJ1-2): EPEVTQTPSHQVTQMGQEVILRCVPISNHLYFYWYRQILGQKVEFLVSFYNNEISEKSEIFDDQFSVERPDGSNFTLKIRSTKLEDSAMYFCARNDREDGGYTFGSGTRLTVV.

The chain carries TRBV28 and TRBJ1-2; D call uncertain. Trimming stripped 4 bases from V and 3 bases from J, with 15 bases between. The CDR3 extends over 15 amino acids. CDR1 is MDHEN and CDR2 is SYDVKM in the germline V gene. The CDR3 coding sequence is TGTGCCAGCAGTTCCCCCGGTCTGAGGGACTATGGCTACACCTTC. The encoded protein is CASSSPGLRDYGYTF.

This clone was seen a few times. V usage is TRBV6-6 and J usage is TRBJ2-7, with D possibly matching TRBD2 (6 bases). Trimming left V 5 bases short and J 2 bases short, with 10 bases between. The germline V gene encodes CDR1 MNHNY and CDR2 SVGAGI (reference sequence). The CDR3 consists of 13 residues. The CDR3 sequence: CASSRGRTYEQYF. CDR3 nucleotides: TGTGCCAGCAGTCGAGGGAGGACCTACGAGCAGTACTTC.

The chain employs TRBV24-1 and TRBJ2-1; D possibly corresponds to TRBD1 (6 bases). The CDR3 loop spans 12 amino acids. Trimming took 4 bases from V and 6 from J, leaving 6 bases between them. Germline values: CDR1 KGHDR, CDR2 SFDVKD. CDR3 nucleotide sequence: TGTGCCACCAGTGAGGACAGCAATGAGCAGTTCTTC. This encodes CATSEDSNEQFF.

The chain couples TRBV18 to TRBJ1-2, with unresolved D. V dropped 2 bases and J dropped 8 bases, with 12 bases sitting between them. CDR1 is KGHSH and CDR2 is LQKENI in the germline V gene. The CDR3 is 13 residues long. DNA for the CDR3: TGTGCCAGCTCACCAAGCGACGCGAGGGGCTACACCTTC. Encoded protein: CASSPSDARGYTF. The full variable domain, rest sourced from reference TRBV18 and TRBJ1-2, is NAGVMQNPRHLVRRRGQEARLRCSPMKGHSHVYWYRQLPEEGLKFMVYLQKENIIDESGMPKERFSAEFPKEGPSILRIQQVVRGDSAAYFCASSPSDARGYTFGSGTRLTVV.

This clone was seen only a few times. Written as DNA, the CDR3 is TGTGCCAGCAGGAGTACAGGGCCCAGTGGCTACACCTTC. Translated: CASRSTGPSGYTF. The chain is built from TRBV2 and TRBJ1-2, with D possibly being TRBD1 (6 bases). Trimming cost V 6 bases and J 7 bases, with 15 bases left between them. Looked up from germline, CDR1 is SNHLY and CDR2 is FYNNEI. There are 13 residues in the CDR3.

Only one count was recorded for this clone. The chain couples TRBV28 to TRBJ2-7; 8 nucleotides line up with TRBD1. The CDR3 sequence is 15 residues long. Unmatched junction bases numbered 7, after V lost 4 bases and J lost 2 bases. Germline CDR1 is MDHEN and CDR2 is SYDVKM. The CDR3: CASSSPHRGAYEQYF. CDR3 sequence (DNA): TGTGCCAGCAGTTCCCCACACAGGGGGGCCTACGAGCAGTACTTC.

V is TRBV9 and J is TRBJ2-7; 11 bases map to TRBD2. V shed 3 bases and J 1 base; nucleotides not matched to a gene: 12. Germline V gene sequence: CDR1 SGDLS, CDR2 YYNGEE. The CDR3 spans 18 residues. Here the CDR3 DNA reads TGTGCCAGCAGCGCCTTAGCGGGGGGGCCGGGGGAATCCTACGAGCAGTACTTC. Translation: CASSALAGGPGESYEQYF.

The genes are TRBV6-5 and TRBJ2-1; 7 bases map to TRBD2. This CDR3 comprises 14 residues. V shed 8 bases and J 3 bases; nucleotides not matched to a gene: 7. From germline, CDR1 is MNHEY and CDR2 SVGAGI. CDR3 sequence (DNA): TGTGCCAGCCAAGGACTAGGCAGCTACAATGAGCAGTTCTTC. Protein product: CASQGLGSYNEQFF.

The rearrangement joins TRBV10-3 to TRBJ1-4, with D possibly TRBD1 on 6 matching bases. The CDR3 is 14 amino acids. V was cut by 4 bases and J by 2 bases, with 8 bases left in between. Germline V gene lookup returns CDR1 ENHRY and CDR2 SYGVKD. CDR3 sequence (DNA): TGTGCCATCAGTGCAGGGGCGACTAATGAAAAACTGTTTTTT. Its protein product is CAISAGATNEKLFF.

This chain connects TRBV6-1 to TRBJ2-5; 9 bases fit TRBD2. CDR1 MNHNS and CDR2 SASEGT come from the germline V gene. V gave up 3 bases and J gave up 0 bases; unmatched junction bases: 14. This CDR3 comprises 19 residues. The CDR3 is CASSEYLVLAGSYQETQYF. CDR3 DNA sequence: TGTGCCAGCAGTGAGTATCTGGTGCTAGCGGGATCGTACCAAGAGACCCAGTACTTC.

CDR3 protein: CASSLVEASTDTQYF. The DNA for the CDR3 is TGTGCCAGCAGCTTAGTAGAAGCTAGCACAGATACGCAGTATTTT. This chain links TRBV7-2 with TRBJ2-3; D not resolved. V lost 1 base to trimming and J lost 0 bases, with 8 bases between them. In germline, CDR1 is SGHTA, CDR2 FQGNSA. CDR3 size: 15 residues. Full variable domain (missing parts from reference TRBV7-2 and TRBJ2-3): GAGVSQSPSNKVTEKGKDVELRCDPISGHTALYWYRQSLGQGLEFLIYFQGNSAPDKSGLPSDRFSAERTGGSVSTLTIQRTQQEDSAVYLCASSLVEASTDTQYFGPGTRLTVL.

V usage is TRBV4-1 and J usage is TRBJ2-1, with D perhaps TRBD2 (5 bases). The germline V gene has CDR1 MGHRA and CDR2 YSYEKL. The CDR3 spans 15 residues. V was clipped by 1 base and J by 6 bases, with 13 bases between them. CDR3 in amino acids: CASSQVDRESNEQFF. CDR3 coding DNA: TGCGCCAGCAGCCAAGTGGATCGGGAAAGCAATGAGCAGTTCTTC.

The CDR3 DNA is TGCGCCAGCAGCTTGGACAGGGTCGGAACGGCACCCCTCCACTTT. This sequence encodes CASSLDRVGTAPLHF. The chain links TRBV5-1 to TRBJ1-6, with D perhaps matching TRBD1 (6 bases). The CDR3 length is 15 residues. V lost 0 bases and J lost 11, with 15 bases in between. The germline V gene encodes CDR1 SGHRS and CDR2 YFSETQ.

A single count supports this clone. This chain uses TRBV28 with TRBJ1-2; 8 nucleotides agree with TRBD1. Germline-derived CDR1 and CDR2 are MDHEN and SYDVKM. Trimming took 6 bases from V and 7 from J; bases not matched to a gene: 13. CDR3 length equals 15 residues. CDR3 amino acids: CASRGTTGGIPGYTF. CDR3 nucleotide sequence: TGTGCCAGCAGGGGTACTACAGGGGGAATTCCTGGCTACACCTTC.

The V call is TRBV24-1, the J call TRBJ2-3; the match to TRBD2 covers 8 bases. Trimming took 2 bases from V and 0 from J; bases not matched to a gene: 3. Germline V gives CDR1 KGHDR, CDR2 SFDVKD. CDR3 length: 16 amino acids. The CDR3 coding sequence is TGTGCCACCAGTGATTGGGGGACTAGTAGCACAGATACGCAGTATTTT. It yields the protein CATSDWGTSSTDTQYF.

The chain employs TRBV19 and TRBJ1-3; the D is unclear. CDR1 and CDR2 from the germline V gene are LNHDA and SQIVND (reference sequence). Trimming removed 2 bases from V and 0 bases from J, with 11 bases in between. The CDR3 consists of 16 residues. CDR3 sequence reads: CASSIIRTDSGNTIYF. The CDR3 DNA reads TGTGCCAGTAGTATAATTCGCACAGACTCTGGAAACACCATATATTTT.

The chain is built from TRBV4-3 and TRBJ1-1, with TRBD1 matching 7 bases. Germline-derived CDR1 and CDR2 are LGHNA and YSLEER. Trimming at V came to 4 bases and at J to 4 bases, leaving 9 bases not matched to a gene. The CDR3 has 15 residues. The CDR3 region has the DNA TGCGCCAGCAGCCGAGACAGGGTCTCGAGCACTGAAGCTTTCTTT. Translating gives CASSRDRVSSTEAFF.

The chain carries TRBV4-2 and TRBJ1-1, with D unclear. The V gene lost 5 bases and the J gene lost 1 base, with 11 bases spanning the gap. The V gene's germline CDR1 is LGHNA and CDR2 YNFKEQ. CDR3 length: 14 amino acids. DNA of the CDR3: TGTGCCAGCAGCTCCCACAGAAAGAACACTGAAGCTTTCTTT. Protein product: CASSSHRKNTEAFF.